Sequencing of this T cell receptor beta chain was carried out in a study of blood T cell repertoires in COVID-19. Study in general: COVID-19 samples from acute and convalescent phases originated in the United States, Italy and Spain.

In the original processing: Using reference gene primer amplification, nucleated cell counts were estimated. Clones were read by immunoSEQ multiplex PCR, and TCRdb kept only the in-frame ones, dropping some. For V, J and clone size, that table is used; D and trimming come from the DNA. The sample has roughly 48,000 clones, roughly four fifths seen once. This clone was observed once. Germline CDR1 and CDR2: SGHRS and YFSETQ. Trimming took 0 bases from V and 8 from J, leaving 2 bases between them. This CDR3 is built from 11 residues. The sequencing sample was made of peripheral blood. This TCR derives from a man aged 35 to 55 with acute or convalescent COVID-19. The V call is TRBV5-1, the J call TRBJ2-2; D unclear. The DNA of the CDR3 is TGCGCCAGCAGCTTGGCAGGGGAGCTGTTTTTT. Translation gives CASSLAGELFF.